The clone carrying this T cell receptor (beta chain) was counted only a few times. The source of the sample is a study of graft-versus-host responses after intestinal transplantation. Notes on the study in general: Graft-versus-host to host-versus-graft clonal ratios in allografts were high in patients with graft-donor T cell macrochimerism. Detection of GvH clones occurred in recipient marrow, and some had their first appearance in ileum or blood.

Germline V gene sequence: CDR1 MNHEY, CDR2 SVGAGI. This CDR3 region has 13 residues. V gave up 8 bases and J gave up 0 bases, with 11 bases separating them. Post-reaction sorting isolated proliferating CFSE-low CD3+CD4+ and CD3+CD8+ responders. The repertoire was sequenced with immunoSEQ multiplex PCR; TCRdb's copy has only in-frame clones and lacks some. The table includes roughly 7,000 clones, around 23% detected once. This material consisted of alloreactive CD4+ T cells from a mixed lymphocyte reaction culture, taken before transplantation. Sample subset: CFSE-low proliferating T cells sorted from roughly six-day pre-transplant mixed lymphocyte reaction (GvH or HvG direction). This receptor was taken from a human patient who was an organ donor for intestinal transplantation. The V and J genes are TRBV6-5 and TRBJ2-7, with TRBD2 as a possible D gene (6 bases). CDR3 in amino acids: CASVSGDSYEQYF. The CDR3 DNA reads TGTGCCAGCGTTAGCGGAGACTCCTACGAGCAGTACTTC.